The sequence of this T cell receptor beta chain was determined in a study of siplizumab effects on memory and regulatory T cells. Study-level results: The apparent diversity of naive T cells exceeded that of memory cells, and naive T cells seemed to make a major contribution to the alloresponse. Neither a naive nor a memory phenotype was assignable to roughly 75-97% of proliferating CD4+ or CD8+ clones. Memory cells that were CD4+ and unstimulated gave rise to alloreactive sequences, which siplizumab significantly reduced.

TCR templates, roughly 96,000 per sample, were assayed. Clones were read by immunoSEQ multiplex PCR, and TCRdb kept only the in-frame ones, dropping some. This sample has 110,000 or so clones, with 92% found just once. Comment on this clone: Its antigen is as yet unknown.

What was sequenced was Tregs sorted from blood. The clonotype originates from a human donor in good health.

CDR3 sequence (DNA): TGTGCCAGCGGGACCTCAGGGTTTCGGCTTTCACCCCTCCACTTT. This encodes CASGTSGFRLSPLHF. V and J are TRBV6-5 and TRBJ1-6, with a possible D match to TRBD1 (5 bases). V lost 8 bases and J 9 bases, leaving 20 bases between the germline ends. Germline-derived CDR1 and CDR2 are MNHEY and SVGAGI. The CDR3 is 15 amino acids.